This T cell receptor (beta chain) originates from a study of vaccination and CD4 T cells after COVID-19. Study in general: Overlapping spike peptides of SARS-CoV-2, HCoV-NL63, HCoV-OC43 and HCoV-229E were used, and cells were stimulated with them. Overall study findings and caveats: Relatively few convalescent patients were studied; early post-infection timepoints were not included.

J gave up 0 bases and V 3 bases, and 3 bases lay outside the gene matches. The V gene's germline CDR1 is LNHDA and CDR2 SQIVND (reference sequence). The CDR3 consists of 17 residues. As to treatment: approximately nine-day PBMC culture with coronavirus spike peptide pools or control peptides (ViraFEST assay). Researchers collected the unexposed donor's CD4+ T cells before the COVID-19 pandemic (2011-2018). With fresh IL-2 medium, half the medium was replaced on days 3 and 7. Cultured CD4+ T-cell DNA underwent Oncomine TCR Beta short-read sequencing. DNA came from CD4+ T cells after culture. TCRdb recomputed calls from the PCR reads with MiXCR, one row per CDR3 protein. The data hold around 10,000 distinct CDR3 sequences, with about 40% observed a single time. This clonotype was observed a handful of times. Its target is not known.

V and J are TRBV19 and TRBJ2-6; 9 bases are shared with TRBD1. Sample: CD4+ T cells from blood, cultured in vitro. This sequence originates from a human donor in good health. CDR3 residues: CASSMGTGHSGANVLTF. DNA for the CDR3: TGTGCCAGTAGTATGGGGACAGGGCACTCTGGGGCCAACGTCCTGACTTTC.